These 15 T cell receptor beta chains originate from one sample sequenced in a study of beta chain features in type 1 diabetes. The antigens of these receptors remain unknown. Of the isolated RNA, all was reverse transcribed, and so the sequenced material was expressed TCRB transcripts. Sequencing was performed with immunoSEQ multiplex PCR; in TCRdb, only in-frame clones are kept and a portion is missing. The data contain more than 150,000 clones, about 9% of them singletons. Study outcomes and limitations: Across all four CD4+ subsets, people with type 1 diabetes showed modestly shorter TCRB CDR3s.

The sequenced material came from central memory CD4+ T cells from blood. These TCRs come from a woman aged 25 to 39 with type 1 diabetes.

This rearrangement joins TRBV14 to TRBJ2-3; 10 positions agree with TRBD1. This CDR3 is built from 17 residues. Germline CDR1 reads SGHDN; CDR2 reads FVKESK. The trim removed 2 bases at V and 2 bases at J, leaving 7 bases unmatched. Written as DNA, the CDR3 is TGTGCCAGCAGCCAACTCCCGGGACAGGGGCCCACAGATACGCAGTATTTT. This translates into CASSQLPGQGPTDTQYF.

The gene calls are TRBV15 and TRBJ1-2; no reliable D call. Trimming took off 0 bases at V and 5 bases at J, with 10 bases between the two ends. The germline V gene encodes CDR1 LNHNV and CDR2 YYDKDF (reference sequence). The CDR3 sequence is 14 residues long. CDR3 in amino acids: CATSRDQPRYGYTF. The CDR3 region has the DNA TGTGCCACCAGCAGAGATCAACCCAGATATGGCTACACCTTC.

The V call is TRBV29-1, the J call TRBJ2-5, with a tentative D call TRBD1 (6 bases). V shed 5 bases and J shed 5 bases, with 12 bases lying between them. The CDR3 extends over 12 amino acids. Germline V gene data show CDR1 as SQVTM and CDR2 as ANQGSEA. In DNA, the CDR3 is TGCAGCGTTTCCGGCCAGGGGGAGACCCAGTACTTC. The encoded protein is CSVSGQGETQYF.

The sample holds a few counts of this clone. V usage is TRBV29-1 and J usage is TRBJ1-5, with a weak D call TRBD1 (6 bases). CDR1 and CDR2 (germline): SQVTM, ANQGSEA. This CDR3 region has 12 residues. Trimming removed 7 bases from V and 3 bases from J, with 10 bases in between. The CDR3 protein is CSAGQNNQPQHF. The CDR3 DNA reads TGCAGCGCCGGACAGAACAATCAGCCCCAGCATTTT.

By share, this clone counts as medium-sized. V is TRBV29-1 and J is TRBJ2-1; tentatively, D is TRBD1 (6 bases). CDR1 and CDR2 (germline): SQVTM, ANQGSEA. This CDR3 has 12 residues. Trimming took off 6 bases at V and 7 bases at J, with 13 bases between the two ends. The CDR3 loop is CSVDLQGNEQFF. The CDR3 DNA reads TGCAGCGTGGACTTACAGGGAAATGAGCAGTTCTTC.

This chain connects TRBV7-9 to TRBJ2-3; no reliable D call. Deletions cut 5 bases from V and 0 bases from J, with 15 bases between. Germline CDR1 SEHNR, CDR2 FQNEAQ (reference sequence). This CDR3 has 16 amino acids. This chain's CDR3 is CASSPRLRASTDTQYF. As DNA, the CDR3 is TGTGCCAGCAGCCCCAGGTTAAGAGCCAGCACAGATACGCAGTATTTT.

The chain recombines TRBV7-9 with TRBJ2-2, with TRBD1 identical over 7 bases. The junction had 7 bases not matched to a gene; V was cut back by 3 bases and J by 6 bases. The germline CDR1 and CDR2 sequences are SEHNR and FQNEAQ (reference sequence). This CDR3 has 15 residues. The CDR3 region is CASSLTGPAAGELFF. The CDR3 nucleotides are TGTGCCAGCAGCTTGACAGGGCCGGCCGCCGGGGAGCTGTTTTTT.

The table lists this clone with a few counts. This chain connects TRBV5-1 to TRBJ2-7, with D tentatively TRBD1 (6 bases). V lost 4 bases, J lost 4 bases, and 18 bases lay in between. Germline V CDR1 and CDR2: SGHRS, YFSETQ. This CDR3 spans 15 amino acids. CDR3 in DNA: TGCGCCAGCAGCCCCTCTGGGGGCCCCTTTTACGAGCAGTACTTC. As protein: CASSPSGGPFYEQYF. Supplemented by reference TRBV5-1 and TRBJ2-7, the full variable domain reads KAGVTQTPRYLIKTRGQQVTLSCSPISGHRSVSWYQQTPGQGLQFLFEYFSETQRNKGNFPGRFSGRQFSNSRSEMNVSTLELGDSALYLCASSPSGGPFYEQYFGPGTRLTVT.

This clone was seen a few times. The V gene is TRBV11-3, the J gene TRBJ1-4; maybe TRBD1 (6 bases). CDR1 is SGHNT and CDR2 is YENEEA in the germline V gene. V lost 3 bases and J lost 3, with 8 bases in between. The CDR3 is made up of 14 amino acids. This chain's CDR3 is CASSFTGPNEKLFF. The CDR3 coding sequence is TGTGCCAGCAGCTTTACAGGGCCTAATGAAAAACTGTTTTTT.

In this sample, this clone turned up a few times. This sequence joins TRBV7-3 and TRBJ1-1; unclear D gene. The CDR3 runs 14 residues. Trimming removed 4 bases from V and 6 bases from J, with 15 bases in between. CDR1 is SGHTA and CDR2 is FQGTGA in the germline V gene. CDR3 residues: CASSSDGEFAEAFF. CDR3 bases: TGTGCCAGCAGCTCAGACGGAGAGTTCGCTGAAGCTTTCTTT.

The chain uses TRBV28 and TRBJ2-7; 7 nucleotides match TRBD2. Per germline, CDR1 MDHEN and CDR2 SYDVKM. Germline trimming cut 4 bases from V and 7 bases from J; bases unmatched to any gene: 10. This CDR3 comprises 14 residues. The CDR3 protein is CASSSAGGSNEQYF. CDR3 DNA sequence: TGTGCCAGCAGTTCCGCGGGCGGGAGTAATGAGCAGTACTTC.

This clone was detected a few times. The V call is TRBV6-6, the J call TRBJ1-2; D possibly corresponds to TRBD1 (5 bases). Trimming shortened V by 6 bases and J by 6 bases, and 17 bases separated the two germline ends. There are 14 residues in the CDR3. CDR1 is MNHNY, CDR2 SVGAGI, per germline (reference sequence). Here the CDR3 DNA reads TGTGCCAGCAGCACCGATAATACAGGCCATGGCTACACCTTC. Protein sequence: CASSTDNTGHGYTF.

A few counts support this clone. The chain is built from TRBV2 and TRBJ1-1, with 7 nucleotides matching TRBD1. The CDR3 contains 14 residues. V shed 6 bases and J 3 bases; nucleotides not matched to a gene: 7. The germline CDR1 and CDR2 sequences are SNHLY and FYNNEI. The CDR3 bases are TGTGCCAGCAGCTCACAGGGGACTGACACTGAAGCTTTCTTT. It encodes CASSSQGTDTEAFF.

This clone was recorded a few times. V and J are TRBV7-9 and TRBJ2-1; TRBD1 matches 9 bases. The CDR3 contains 14 residues. Germline V gives CDR1 SEHNR, CDR2 FQNEAQ (reference sequence). V was clipped by 4 bases and J by 8 bases; unmatched bases: 6. CDR3 in DNA: TGTGCCAGCAGCTATAATGACAGGGGGTATGAGCAGTTCTTC. It codes for CASSYNDRGYEQFF.

The rearrangement uses TRBV28 and TRBJ2-6; D is possibly TRBD1 (6 bases). In germline, CDR1 is MDHEN, CDR2 SYDVKM. Trimming left V 6 bases short and J 1 base short, with 13 bases between. CDR3 length equals 16 residues. The CDR3 DNA reads TGTGCCAGCAGACCACCAGGGGTATCTGGGGCCAACGTCCTGACTTTC. It specifies CASRPPGVSGANVLTF.